This T cell receptor (beta chain) was profiled in a study of the immune and genomic landscape of osteosarcoma. Study-wide background: Patients had high-grade osteosarcoma, aged roughly 5-90 at diagnosis. Around 80% presented with localized disease at diagnosis. Study-level points and caveats: A single dominant hyperexpanded clone appeared in a few cases, each with <100 clonotypes.

Primary, local recurrence and metastasis osteosarcoma tumors were taken after treatment from poor-prognosis patients. Note on this clone: What it recognizes is unknown.

Assay used: immunoSEQ multiplex PCR; TCRdb lists only in-frame clones, some missing. The profile covers about 10,000 clones, with 55% to 75% appearing a single time and less than 20% taken by the ten largest. Trimming left V 2 bases short and J 8 bases short, with 14 bases between. Germline lookup yields CDR1 SGHDT and CDR2 YYEEEE. The CDR3 contains 14 residues. What was sequenced was osteosarcoma tumor tissue from the lung. The sequence came from a human donor with osteosarcoma. The chain employs TRBV5-6 and TRBJ2-1; D may be TRBD1 (6 bases). The CDR3 loop is CASSFPTGTDEQFF. For the CDR3, the DNA is TGTGCCAGCAGCTTTCCTACAGGGACGGATGAGCAGTTCTTC. Variable domain in full (rest from reference TRBV5-6 and TRBJ2-1): DAGVTQSPTHLIKTRGQQVTLRCSPKSGHDTVSWYQQALGQGPQFIFQYYEEEERQRGNFPDRFSGHQFPNYSSELNVNALLLGDSALYLCASSFPTGTDEQFFGPGTRLTVL.